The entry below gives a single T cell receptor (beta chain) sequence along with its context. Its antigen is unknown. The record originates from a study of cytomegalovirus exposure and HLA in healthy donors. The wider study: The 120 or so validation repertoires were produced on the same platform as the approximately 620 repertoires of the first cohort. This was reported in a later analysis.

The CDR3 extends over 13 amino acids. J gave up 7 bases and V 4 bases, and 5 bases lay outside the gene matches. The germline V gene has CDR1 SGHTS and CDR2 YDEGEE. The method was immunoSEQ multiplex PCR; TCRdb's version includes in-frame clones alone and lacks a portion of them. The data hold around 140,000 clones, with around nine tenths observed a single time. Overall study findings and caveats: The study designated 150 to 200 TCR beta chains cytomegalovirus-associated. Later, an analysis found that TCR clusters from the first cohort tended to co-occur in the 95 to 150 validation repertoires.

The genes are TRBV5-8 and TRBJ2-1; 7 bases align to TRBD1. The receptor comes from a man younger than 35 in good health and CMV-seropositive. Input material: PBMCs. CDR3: CASSHTGVNEQFF. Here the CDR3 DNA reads TGTGCCAGCAGCCATACAGGGGTGAATGAGCAGTTCTTC.